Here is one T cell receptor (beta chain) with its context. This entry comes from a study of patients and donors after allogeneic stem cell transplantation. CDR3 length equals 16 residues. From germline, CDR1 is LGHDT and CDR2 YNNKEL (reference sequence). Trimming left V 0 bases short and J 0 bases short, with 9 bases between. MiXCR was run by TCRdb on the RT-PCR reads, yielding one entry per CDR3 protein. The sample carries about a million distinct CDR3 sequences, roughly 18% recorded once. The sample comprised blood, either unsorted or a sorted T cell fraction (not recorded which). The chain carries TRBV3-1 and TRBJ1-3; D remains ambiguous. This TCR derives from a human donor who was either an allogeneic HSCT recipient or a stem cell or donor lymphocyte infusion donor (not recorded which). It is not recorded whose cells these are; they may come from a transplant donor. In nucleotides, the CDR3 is TGTGCCAGCAGCCAAGACCATTTGGGCTCTGGAAACACCATATATTTT. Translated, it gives CASSQDHLGSGNTIYF.